The 7 T cell receptor beta chains below all came from one sample that was sequenced in a study of blood T cell repertoires in COVID-19 (dated by TCRdb to 2020 to 2022). The library relied on the immunoSEQ multiplex PCR assay. TCRdb retrieved this table from immuneACCESS and kept in-frame rearrangements only. Not all clones are present; in checked studies, unresolved V genes account for under half, and no reason is known for the remainder. Within this sample are hundreds of thousands of clones, with 70% to 90% of them counted one time only. The ten top clones hold 2.6% of the sample. The sample consisted of peripheral blood. All receptors come from a woman aged 70 to 79 with active or convalescent COVID-19.

The CDR3 DNA reads as TGTGCCACCAGTGGGCCCGGGGGGACTGAAAAACTGTTTTTT. Translating gives CATSGPGGTEKLFF. V is TRBV24-1 and J is TRBJ1-4, with D possibly being TRBD1 (5 bases). Trimming removed 5 bases at V and 7 bases at J, with 13 bases between. The V gene's germline CDR1 is KGHDR and CDR2 SFDVKD. This CDR3 contains 14 residues.

The rearrangement uses TRBV5-1 and TRBJ1-2; D is perhaps TRBD1 (5 bases). The CDR3 sequence is 13 residues long. CDR1 SGHRS and CDR2 YFSETQ come from the germline V gene. Trimming removed 1 base at V and 8 bases at J, with 12 bases between. The CDR3 nucleotides read TGCGCCAGCAGCTTGACTCGACAGTACGGCTACACCTTC. Amino acids: CASSLTRQYGYTF.

This sequence joins TRBV20-1 and TRBJ2-5; 10 bases are a match to TRBD2. This CDR3 spans 14 amino acids. Germline CDR1 DFQATT, CDR2 SNEGSKA (reference sequence). Losses at the gene ends were 3 bases for V and 9 bases for J; bases not matched to a gene: 10. CDR3 amino acids: CSASLPSGSWAQYF. DNA of the CDR3: TGCAGTGCTAGTTTGCCTAGCGGGAGCTGGGCCCAGTACTTC.

This clone came up once. The rearrangement uses TRBV11-2 and TRBJ1-6; possible D gene TRBD1, 5 bases. The CDR3 loop spans 15 amino acids. CDR1 is SGHAT and CDR2 is FQNNGV in the germline V gene. V was pared by 5 bases and J by 5 bases, with 13 bases between. In DNA form, the CDR3 reads TGTGCCAGCAGCATACTGGGGGGAAATAATTCACCCCTCCACTTT. Translated: CASSILGGNNSPLHF.

The rearrangement uses TRBV11-2 and TRBJ1-2; possible D gene TRBD1, 6 bases. Germline-derived CDR1 and CDR2 are SGHAT and FQNNGV. Between the trimmed V and J ends, which lost 2 bases and 5 bases, there was a span of 15 bases. This CDR3 has 15 residues. Here the CDR3 reads CASSLTQGTEYGYTF. CDR3 coding DNA: TGTGCCAGCAGCTTAACACAGGGAACTGAATATGGCTACACCTTC.

This rearrangement joins TRBV30 to TRBJ2-7, with 11 nucleotides matching TRBD2. Germline V gene data show CDR1 as GTSNPN and CDR2 as SVGIG (reference sequence). CDR3 length equals 14 residues. V shed 2 bases and J 4 bases; nucleotides not matched to a gene: 4. CDR3 sequence: CAWSPASGGYEQYF. The CDR3 nucleotides are TGTGCCTGGAGTCCCGCTAGCGGGGGGTACGAGCAGTACTTC.

The J gene is TRBJ2-1, the V gene TRBV5-4, with D possibly TRBD2 on 6 matching bases. This CDR3 has 16 residues. Trimming removed 3 bases from V and 6 bases from J, with 19 bases in between. Germline V gives CDR1 SGHNT, CDR2 YYREEE (reference sequence). The CDR3 DNA is TGTGCCAGCAGCTCGAAACCCGGACTATTGAGCAATGAGCAGTTCTTC. Protein product: CASSSKPGLLSNEQFF.